Listed below are T cell receptor beta chains from one sample, sequenced in a study of OX40 agonist ivuxolimab in advanced cancers. Profiling relied on immunoSEQ multiplex PCR, and the TCRdb table lists in-frame clones only, not all of them. The sample shows 55,000 to 70,000 clones, about 90% of them seen only once. Specimen: CD4+ or CD8+ T cells sorted from blood, collected in a trial of the OX40 agonist ivuxolimab. The receptors stem from an adult with an advanced solid tumor such as melanoma, head and neck, liver or kidney cancer. Both conserved end residues are part of each CDR3. A D gene is named only where the DNA matches it firmly. Clone size is stated in some rows and not others, as once, few, many or a class when expanded.

once,TRBD1,TRBJ1-4,TRBV28,CASCTGTGGEKLFF,TGTGCCAGCTGCACCGGGACAGGCGGGGAAAAACTGTTTTTT
.,TRBD1,TRBJ2-5,TRBV7-9,CASSSNTGGLETQYF,TGTGCCAGCAGCTCCAATACAGGGGGTTTAGAGACCCAGTACTTC
.,TRBD2,TRBJ2-1,TRBV30,CAWSSKPGLAASYSYNEQFF,TGTGCCTGGAGCTCCAAACCGGGACTAGCGGCTTCTTACTCCTACAATGAGCAGTTCTTC
.,TRBD1,TRBJ2-5,TRBV10-3,CAIRGTGGAETQYF,TGTGCCATCAGGGGGACAGGGGGCGCAGAGACCCAGTACTTC
.,.,TRBJ1-3,TRBV9,CASSQTGNTIYF,TGTGCCAGCAGCCAAACAGGGAACACCATATATTTT
once,.,TRBJ1-6,TRBV18,CASSPPGTNNSPLHF,TGTGCCAGCTCACCACCGGGGACTAATAATTCACCCCTCCACTTT
.,.,TRBJ1-1,TRBV6-4,CASSDEGRGEAFF,TGTGCCAGCAGTGACGAGGGGCGAGGTGAAGCTTTCTTT
.,TRBD1,TRBJ2-7,TRBV6-5,CASSYSDRGFYEQYF,TGTGCCAGCAGTTACTCTGACAGGGGTTTTTACGAGCAGTACTTC
.,.,TRBJ1-5,TRBV6-5,CASSLQVNQPQHF,TGTGCCAGCAGTCTACAGGTTAATCAGCCCCAGCATTTT
once,.,TRBJ1-4,TRBV25-1,CASSETRGRTEKLFF,TGTGCCAGCAGTGAAACCCGTGGGAGAACAGAAAAACTGTTTTTT
.,.,TRBJ2-6,TRBV19,CASSTAFGANVLTF,TGTGCCAGTAGTACGGCTTTTGGGGCCAACGTCCTGACTTTC
.,.,TRBJ2-1,TRBV7-2,CASSLRNEQFF,TGTGCCAGCAGCTTACGCAATGAGCAGTTCTTC
.,TRBD2,TRBJ2-4,TRBV19,CASSLASGNPAKNIQYF,TGTGCCAGTAGTCTGGCTAGCGGTAACCCAGCCAAAAACATTCAGTACTTC
.,.,TRBJ1-1,TRBV7-9,CASSSPGYTEAFF,TGTGCCAGCAGCTCCCCAGGGTACACTGAAGCTTTCTTT
.,.,TRBJ1-6,TRBV10-3,CAITGAENSPLHF,TGTGCCATCACCGGAGCGGAGAATTCACCCCTCCACTTT
.,.,TRBJ2-5,TRBV7-7,CASSWGTQETQYF,TGTGCTAGCAGCTGGGGTACCCAAGAGACCCAGTACTTC
.,.,TRBJ2-7,TRBV28,CASSPDRYEQYF,TGTGCCAGCAGTCCCGACAGATACGAGCAGTACTTC
.,.,TRBJ2-1,TRBV15,CATSRDHPGGINEQFF,TGTGCCACCAGCAGAGATCACCCGGGTGGGATCAATGAGCAGTTCTTC
.,.,TRBJ1-2,TRBV6-5,CASSLAGGMTGYTF,TGTGCCTCCTCACTAGCCGGGGGAATGACTGGCTACACCTTC
.,.,TRBJ2-7,TRBV4-3,CASSQGARLDGYEQYF,TGCGCCAGCAGCCAAGGGGCCCGACTAGATGGCTACGAGCAGTACTTC
.,.,TRBJ1-1,TRBV7-8,CASSYTGTEAFF,TGTGCCAGCAGCTACACAGGGACTGAAGCTTTCTTT
.,.,TRBJ2-7,TRBV2,CASSGAYEQYF,TGTGCCAGCAGTGGGGCCTACGAGCAGTACTTC
.,TRBD2,TRBJ2-3,TRBV19,CASNGPGGAGRSTDTQYF,TGTGCCTCAAATGGGCCCGGGGGGGCCGGGAGGTCGACAGATACGCAGTATTTT
.,.,TRBJ2-3,TRBV19,CASSPRAGNTDTQYF,TGTGCCAGTAGTCCCAGGGCAGGGAACACAGATACGCAGTATTTT
.,.,TRBJ2-1,TRBV15,CATSTQQRSSYNEQFF,TGTGCCACCAGCACCCAACAGAGAAGCTCCTACAATGAGCAGTTCTTC
.,.,TRBJ2-3,TRBV19,CASKRAGSTDTQYF,TGTGCCAGTAAACGAGCAGGGAGCACAGATACGCAGTATTTT
.,.,TRBJ2-7,TRBV6-1,CASSEEGRYYEQYF,TGTGCCAGCAGTGAGGAGGGACGGTACTACGAGCAGTACTTC
.,.,TRBJ2-3,TRBV5-1,CASSLSLLQGRTDTQYF,TGCGCCAGCAGCTTGTCCCTTCTGCAGGGGAGGACAGATACGCAGTATTTT
.,.,TRBJ2-2,TRBV11-3,CASSYSDTRRTGELFF,TGTGCCAGCAGCTACTCGGACACCCGGCGCACCGGGGAGCTGTTTTTT
.,.,TRBJ1-5,TRBV11-2,CASSLGGRRSNQPQHF,TGTGCCAGCAGCTTAGGCGGTAGAAGGAGCAATCAGCCCCAGCATTTT
once,TRBD1,TRBJ2-2,TRBV28,CASSSSGTGVGELFF,TGTGCCAGCAGTTCATCCGGGACAGGGGTCGGGGAGCTGTTTTTT
.,.,TRBJ1-5,TRBV18,CASSPAGSSNQPQHF,TGTGCCAGCTCACCAGCGGGGAGTAGCAATCAGCCCCAGCATTTT
.,TRBD1,TRBJ1-4,TRBV18,CASSPSTGGNEKLFF,TGTGCCAGCTCACCATCGACAGGGGGTAATGAAAAACTGTTTTTT
.,TRBD1,TRBJ1-1,TRBV29-1,CSVELGTAYMNTEAFF,TGCAGCGTTGAACTCGGGACAGCATACATGAACACTGAAGCTTTCTTT
.,.,TRBJ2-2,TRBV11-2,CASRTTGELFF,TGTGCCAGCAGGACAACCGGGGAGCTGTTTTTT
.,.,TRBJ2-2,TRBV9,CASSVNQGFTGELFF,TGTGCCAGCAGCGTAAACCAGGGGTTTACCGGGGAGCTGTTTTTT
few,TRBD1,TRBJ1-1,TRBV6-5,CASSQDRGLGFF,TGTGCCAGCAGCCAGGACAGGGGGCTTGGGTTCTTT
few,.,TRBJ1-3,TRBV11-2,CASSFTFSSGNTIYF,TGTGCCAGCAGCTTCACCTTTAGCTCTGGAAACACCATATATTTT
.,.,TRBJ1-2,TRBV28,CASSYTGLNYGYTF,TGTGCCAGCAGTTACACAGGGCTTAACTATGGCTACACCTTC
.,.,TRBJ1-1,TRBV5-1,CASRIKNQPNTEAFF,TGCGCCAGCAGAATAAAAAATCAGCCGAACACTGAAGCTTTCTTT
few,TRBD1,TRBJ2-2,TRBV9,CASSVTGNAGELFF,TGTGCCAGCAGCGTGACAGGGAACGCCGGGGAGCTGTTTTTT
.,TRBD1,TRBJ1-2,TRBV7-2,CASSPPGQGTSGYTF,TGTGCCAGCAGCCCCCCTGGACAGGGAACGTCCGGCTACACCTTC
few,.,TRBJ1-1,TRBV11-2,CASSPGTASEAFF,TGTGCCAGCAGCCCCGGGACCGCCAGTGAAGCTTTCTTT
.,TRBD2,TRBJ2-7,TRBV27,CASSRGVAGANYEQYF,TGTGCCAGCTCCAGGGGGGTAGCGGGGGCAAACTACGAGCAGTACTTC
.,.,TRBJ2-7,TRBV19,CASSSSSAGTYEQYF,TGTGCCAGTAGTTCCTCGTCGGCGGGAACCTACGAGCAGTACTTC
.,TRBD1,TRBJ2-7,TRBV6-5,CASSKTRDRAYEQYF,TGTGCCAGCAGCAAGACCCGGGACAGGGCCTACGAGCAGTACTTC
.,.,TRBJ2-5,TRBV2,CASSGQQQETQYF,TGTGCCAGCAGTGGTCAGCAGCAAGAGACCCAGTACTTC
once,TRBD1,TRBJ1-1,TRBV28,CASSPRTGGGTEAFF,TGTGCCAGCAGTCCCAGGACAGGGGGAGGTACTGAAGCTTTCTTT
.,.,TRBJ2-7,TRBV5-5,CASSSRTDLFEQYF,TGTGCCAGCAGCTCAAGGACAGACCTCTTCGAGCAGTACTTC